These T cell receptor beta chains were read from a single sample in a study of CD8 T cells in ankylosing spondylitis. TCRdb reprocessed the 5' RACE reads via MiXCR and lists one record per CDR3 protein. The sample lists a few hundred thousand distinct CDR3 sequences; over 15% were seen once. Sequenced: blood, either unsorted or a sorted T cell fraction (not recorded which). Receptors were obtained from a male donor with ankylosing spondylitis. Both conserved end residues are part of each CDR3. A D gene is named only where the DNA matches it firmly. For some rows the clone size is stated as once, few or many, or as a class when expanded; others skip it.

D gene | clone size | J gene | V gene | CDR3 protein | CDR3 DNA
NA | few | TRBJ2-2 | TRBV15 | CATSRDLGTGELFF | TGTGCCACCAGCAGAGATCTAGGCACCGGGGAGCTGTTTTTT
NA | NA | TRBJ2-3 | TRBV5-4 | CASSFRGSPGYTQYF | TGTGCCAGCAGCTTCAGGGGATCGCCGGGGTATACGCAGTATTTT
NA | NA | TRBJ1-3 | TRBV30 | CAWSKGNTIYF | TGTGCCTGGAGTAAAGGAAACACCATATATTTT
NA | NA | TRBJ2-2 | TRBV7-9 | CASSLTGPTNTGELFF | TGTGCCAGCAGCTTAACCGGACCCACGAACACCGGGGAGCTGTTTTTT
NA | NA | TRBJ1-5 | TRBV12-3/TRBV12-4 | CASSLGGPGNQPQHF | TGTGCCAGCAGTTTGGGGGGGCCGGGCAATCAGCCCCAGCATTTT
TRBD2 | NA | TRBJ2-1 | TRBV27 | CASSFPGLYNEQFF | TGTGCCAGCAGTTTCCCGGGACTATACAATGAGCAGTTCTTC
NA | NA | TRBJ2-7 | TRBV20-1 | CSARDYRGYYEQYF | TGCAGTGCTAGAGACTATAGAGGATACTACGAGCAGTACTTC
NA | NA | TRBJ2-7 | TRBV7-9 | CASSLGENVNEQYF | TGTGCCAGCAGCTTGGGGGAAAATGTCAACGAGCAGTACTTC
NA | few | TRBJ2-1 | TRBV3-1 | CASSQVVGTLGNEQFF | TGTGCCAGCAGCCAAGTGGTAGGAACCCTGGGCAATGAGCAGTTCTTC
TRBD1 | many | TRBJ2-7 | TRBV19 | CASSVDRDSSYEQYF | TGTGCCAGTAGTGTAGACCGGGACAGTTCCTACGAGCAGTACTTC
TRBD2 | few | TRBJ2-7 | TRBV12-3/TRBV12-4 | CASSLWEGRVHEQYF | TGTGCCAGCAGTTTATGGGAGGGGCGAGTCCACGAGCAGTACTTC
TRBD2 | few | TRBJ2-5 | TRBV7-7 | CASSFQRGGRETQYF | TGTGCTAGCAGCTTCCAGCGGGGGGGCCGAGAGACCCAGTACTTC
NA | few | TRBJ1-2 | TRBV15 | CATSRRDLYGYTF | TGTGCCACCAGCAGGAGGGACCTCTATGGCTACACCTTC
NA | NA | TRBJ2-1 | TRBV11-2 | CASSLVPGVYNEQFF | TGTGCCAGCAGCTTAGTCCCGGGAGTCTACAATGAGCAGTTCTTC
TRBD2 | few | TRBJ2-1 | TRBV5-1 | CASSSSTGTRISNEQFF | TGCGCCAGCAGCTCCAGTACCGGGACTAGGATTTCCAATGAGCAGTTCTTC
NA | many | TRBJ1-2 | TRBV5-1 | CASSLASGINYGYTF | TGCGCCAGCAGCTTGGCGTCCGGAATTAACTATGGCTACACCTTC
TRBD2 | few | TRBJ2-3 | TRBV4-2 | CASSQEPLGTSGKRDTQYF | TGTGCCAGCAGCCAAGAGCCTCTCGGGACTAGCGGGAAGAGAGATACGCAGTATTTT
NA | NA | TRBJ1-2 | TRBV5-1 | CASSWGERDYGYTF | TGCGCCAGCAGTTGGGGGGAGAGGGACTATGGCTACACCTTC
NA | many | TRBJ1-5 | TRBV12-3/TRBV12-4 | CASSLTSDQPQHF | TGTGCCAGCAGTTTGACCTCCGATCAGCCCCAGCATTTT
TRBD2 | NA | TRBJ2-1 | TRBV6-1 | CASGRGSIYEQFF | TGTGCCAGCGGACGCGGGAGTATTTATGAGCAGTTCTTC
NA | few | TRBJ1-1 | TRBV29-1 | CSVRSHGYTEAFF | TGCAGCGTAAGGAGCCACGGATACACTGAAGCTTTCTTT
NA | few | TRBJ1-4 | TRBV12-3/TRBV12-4 | CASSLSVQTKLFF | TGTGCCAGCAGTTTGTCTGTTCAGACAAAACTGTTTTTT
NA | NA | TRBJ2-1 | TRBV5-5 | CASSSGVRNEQFF | TGTGCCAGCAGCTCTGGAGTCCGTAATGAGCAGTTCTTC
NA | NA | TRBJ1-2 | TRBV13 | CASSPPGRNGYTF | TGTGCCAGCAGCCCCCCGGGAAGGAATGGCTACACCTTC
TRBD2 | many | TRBJ2-1 | TRBV12-3/TRBV12-4 | CASSPWTSENEQFF | TGTGCCAGCAGTCCTTGGACTAGCGAGAATGAGCAGTTCTTC
TRBD1 | few | TRBJ2-7 | TRBV6-2/TRBV6-3 | CASRTTGSYEQYF | TGTGCCAGCAGAACGACAGGGTCCTACGAGCAGTACTTC
NA | few | TRBJ1-5 | TRBV19 | CASSTRDRLHQPQHF | TGTGCCAGTAGTACCAGGGATAGACTTCATCAGCCCCAGCATTTT
TRBD2 | NA | TRBJ2-3 | TRBV20-1 | CSARTSGGKRTDTQYF | TGCAGTGCTCGGACTAGCGGGGGGAAGCGCACAGATACGCAGTATTTT
NA | NA | TRBJ1-2 | TRBV30 | CAWSGGGYGYTF | TGTGCCTGGAGCGGAGGGGGCTATGGCTACACCTTC
NA | NA | TRBJ1-4 | TRBV10-3 | CAISELPATNEKLFF | TGTGCCATCAGTGAGTTGCCCGCAACTAATGAAAAACTGTTTTTT
TRBD2 | few | TRBJ2-3 | TRBV4-2 | CASSPRTSGGNTQYF | TGTGCCAGCAGCCCACGGACTAGCGGGGGCAATACGCAGTATTTT
TRBD1 | few | TRBJ1-3 | TRBV28 | CASRVTGAGNTIYF | TGTGCCAGCAGGGTGACAGGGGCTGGAAACACCATATATTTT
NA | many | TRBJ2-2 | TRBV5-1 | CASSLGPDTGELFF | TGCGCCAGCAGCTTGGGGCCGGACACCGGGGAGCTGTTTTTT
NA | NA | TRBJ2-1 | TRBV4-1 | CASSRQGGGNEQFF | TGCGCCAGCAGCCGGCAGGGTGGAGGCAATGAGCAGTTCTTC
TRBD2 | few | TRBJ2-3 | TRBV5-1 | CASSSLAGATDTQYF | TGCGCCAGCAGCTCCCTAGCGGGCGCCACAGATACGCAGTATTTT
TRBD1 | few | TRBJ1-6 | TRBV30 | CAWSTGQGSPLHF | TGTGCCTGGAGTACAGGACAGGGTTCACCCCTCCACTTT
NA | NA | TRBJ2-7 | TRBV7-3 | CASSSATGSYEQYF | TGTGCCAGCAGCTCAGCGACAGGTTCCTACGAGCAGTACTTC
NA | many | TRBJ2-1 | TRBV2 | CASMTIQAYNEQFF | TGTGCCAGCATGACGATACAGGCCTACAATGAGCAGTTCTTC
NA | NA | TRBJ1-2 | TRBV20-1 | CSARDLNYGYTF | TGCAGTGCTAGGGACTTAAACTATGGCTACACCTTC
NA | few | TRBJ2-4 | TRBV29-1 | CSVEQKNIQYF | TGCAGCGTTGAACAGAAAAACATTCAGTACTTC